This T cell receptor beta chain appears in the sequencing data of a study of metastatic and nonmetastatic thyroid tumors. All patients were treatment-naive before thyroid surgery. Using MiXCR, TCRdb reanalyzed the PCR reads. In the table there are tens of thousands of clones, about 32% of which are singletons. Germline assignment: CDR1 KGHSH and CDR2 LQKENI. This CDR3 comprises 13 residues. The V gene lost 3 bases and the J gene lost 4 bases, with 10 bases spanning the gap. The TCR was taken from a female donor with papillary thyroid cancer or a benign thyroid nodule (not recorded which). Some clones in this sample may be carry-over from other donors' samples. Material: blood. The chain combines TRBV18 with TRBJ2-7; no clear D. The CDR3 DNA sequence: TGTGCCAGCTCACCCCACCCACAGTACGAGCAGTACTTC. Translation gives CASSPHPQYEQYF.